The subject of this entry is one TCR beta chain. Individuals with ophthalmopathy presented a Clinical Activity Score of at least 3, a NOSPECS grade of at least 4 and a duration under 3 months. The authors took PBMCs from 8 to 10 ml fresh peripheral blood. This record belongs to a study of T cells in Graves' hyperthyroidism and ophthalmopathy. Germline values: CDR1 LGHNA, CDR2 YNFKEQ. The CDR3 loop spans 14 amino acids. V was trimmed by 4 bases and J by 6 bases, leaving 15 bases between them. Amplification of TCR beta CDR3 regions was performed using RNA transcripts as template. Researchers ran a first-round RT-PCR on the TCR CDR3 using the HTBI primer set. TCRdb re-called the multiplex PCR reads through MiXCR, storing one row per CDR3 protein. The table shows a few hundred thousand distinct CDR3 sequences, with around a fifth occurring only once.

What was sequenced was blood. The sequence derives from a woman in her sixties or seventies with Graves' ophthalmopathy. V and J are TRBV4-2 and TRBJ1-2, with D tentatively TRBD1 (6 bases). CDR3 DNA: TGTGCCAGCAGCCCAAGGTCGGACAGCCATGGCTACACCTTC. Translated: CASSPRSDSHGYTF.